The TCR beta chain under discussion was sequenced for a study of healthy donors' naive CD4 and CD8 T cells. The V and J ends lost 7 bases and 10 bases respectively, with 13 bases between them. CDR3 length: 11 amino acids. Looked up from germline, CDR1 is LNHDA and CDR2 is SQIVND (reference sequence). Details on this clonotype: As yet, its antigen is unknown.

Whole-study findings and limits: About an eighth of CD4/CD8 propensity variance appeared explained by V, J and CDR3 charge. Naive CD4+ and CD8+ cells reportedly differed in usage of most V and J genes. Bulk sequencing left alpha and beta chains unpaired.

A linear amplification protocol produced the TCR libraries from 500 ng of total RNA. Authors' processing steps: Roughly 5 healthy donors contributed 78,498 sequenced TCR alpha transcripts. TCRdb re-analysed the reads in MiXCR, keeping a single row per CDR3 protein. TCRdb's processing, not the authors', yielded these V and J calls. In the table there are some 190,000 distinct CDR3 sequences, about 70% of which are singletons. The rearrangement uses TRBV19 and TRBJ1-1; D unclear. The sample consisted of naive CD4+ and CD8+ T cells sorted from blood, pooled from several donors. This clonotype was obtained from a pool of human donors in good health; the sample pools cells from several healthy donors. The CDR3 is CASIIGWAAFF. Here the CDR3 DNA reads TGTGCCAGTATCATTGGTTGGGCAGCTTTCTTT.